Listed here is a single T cell receptor (beta chain). What it recognizes is unknown. This CDR3 spans 13 amino acids. With 6 bases clipped from V and 6 bases from J, the junction kept 7 bases outside the gene matches. CDR1 and CDR2 (germline): SQVTM, ANQGSEA. This sample is part of a study of cytomegalovirus exposure and HLA in healthy donors. The study ran its PCR with 60 Vbeta and 13 Jbeta primers. Data came from immunoSEQ multiplex PCR; TCRdb stores just in-frame clones and leaves some out. The specimen's table records about 160,000 clones. The study's findings and limits: The study designated roughly 150 TCR beta chains cytomegalovirus-associated. Earlier analysis found most TCR beta V segments productive about 87% or about 30% of the time.

The TCR originated in a man aged 25-45 years in good health and CMV-seronegative. V and J are TRBV29-1 and TRBJ2-7, with 11 bases identical to TRBD1. The sequencing input was PBMCs. In nucleotides, the CDR3 is TGCAGCGTGGACAGGGGGCAAGGGTTCGAGCAGTACTTC. It encodes CSVDRGQGFEQYF.